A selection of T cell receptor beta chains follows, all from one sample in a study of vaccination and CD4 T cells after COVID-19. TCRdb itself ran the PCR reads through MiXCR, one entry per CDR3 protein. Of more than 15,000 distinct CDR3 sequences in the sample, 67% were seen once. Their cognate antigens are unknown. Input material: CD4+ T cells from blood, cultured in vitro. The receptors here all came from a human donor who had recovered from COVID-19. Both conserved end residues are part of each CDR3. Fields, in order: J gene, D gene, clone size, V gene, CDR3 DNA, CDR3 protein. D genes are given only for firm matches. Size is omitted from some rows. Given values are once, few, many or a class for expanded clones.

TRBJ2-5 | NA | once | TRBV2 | TGTGCCAGCAAGGGGGGTGCGGGGACCCAGTACTTC | CASKGGAGTQYF
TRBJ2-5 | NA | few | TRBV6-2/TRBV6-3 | TGTGCCAGCAAGCAGGGGGGAAGGGAGACCCAGTACTTC | CASKQGGRETQYF
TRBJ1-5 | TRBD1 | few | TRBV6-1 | TGTGCCAGCAGTCGCGAGCAGGGGGCGCGGAGGCAGCCCCAGCATTTT | CASSREQGARRQPQHF
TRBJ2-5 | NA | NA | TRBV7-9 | TGTGCCAGCAGCCAAGAGACCCAGTACTTC | CASSQETQYF
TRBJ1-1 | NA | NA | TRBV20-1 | TGCAGCGGCCGAATGGGCGGCACTGAAGCTTTCTTT | CSGRMGGTEAFF
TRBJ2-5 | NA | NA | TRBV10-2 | TGCGCCAGCAGGCCCCCAAGCCCCGGGGAGACCCAGTACTTC | CASRPPSPGETQYF
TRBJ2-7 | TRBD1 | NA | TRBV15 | TGTGCCACCAGCAGAGATCCGGGACAGGGCTCCTACGAGCAGTACTTC | CATSRDPGQGSYEQYF
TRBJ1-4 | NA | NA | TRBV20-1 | TGCAGTGCTCGACGGGGGACTAATGAAAAACTGTTTTTT | CSARRGTNEKLFF
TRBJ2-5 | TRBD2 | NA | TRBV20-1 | TGCAGTGCTAGTTCGCTTAGGCGGGAGGGGGGAGAGACCCAGTACTTC | CSASSLRREGGETQYF
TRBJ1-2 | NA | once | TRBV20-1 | TGCAGTGCTAGCGGCGGGCTCTATGGCTACACCTTC | CSASGGLYGYTF
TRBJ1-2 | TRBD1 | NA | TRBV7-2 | TGTGCCAGCAGCTTAAGTAGGGGGCAGGTCTATGGCTACACCTTC | CASSLSRGQVYGYTF
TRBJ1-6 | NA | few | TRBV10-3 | TGTGCCATCAGCGTTAAACAGGGTCTGGGTTCACCCCTCCACTTT | CAISVKQGLGSPLHF
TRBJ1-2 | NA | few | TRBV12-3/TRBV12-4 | TGTGCCAGCAGTTCTCAGGACGGGTTGAAGGGCTACACCTTC | CASSSQDGLKGYTF
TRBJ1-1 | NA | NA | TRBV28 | TGTGCCAGCAGTTCGCCTGGGGCAGGTGAGACTGAAGCTTTCTTT | CASSSPGAGETEAFF
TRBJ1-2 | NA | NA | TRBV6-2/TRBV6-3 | TGTGCCAGTAGCTCCTTCTATGGCTACACCTTC | CASSSFYGYTF
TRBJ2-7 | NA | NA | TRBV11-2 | TGTGCCAGCAGCTTAGATCGGGGGAGACTCTACGAGCAGTACTTC | CASSLDRGRLYEQYF
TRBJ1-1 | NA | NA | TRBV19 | TGTGCCAGTAAGATGGGGGATAGAGACACTGAAGCTTTCTTT | CASKMGDRDTEAFF
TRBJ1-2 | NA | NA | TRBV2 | TGTGCCAGCGGACGCCCAGTCCCTTGGGGCTACACCTTC | CASGRPVPWGYTF
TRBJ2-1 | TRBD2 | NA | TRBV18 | TGTGCCAGCTCACCAAGGCGGGTCAGCGGGGAAGGACAGTTCTTC | CASSPRRVSGEGQFF
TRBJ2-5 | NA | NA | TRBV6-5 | TGTGCCAGCAGTTACGGTCTCAGGGTACGAGAGACCCAGTACTTC | CASSYGLRVRETQYF
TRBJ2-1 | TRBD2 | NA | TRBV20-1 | TGCAGTGCTAGCAGAGGCCCCGGGACTAGCGGGAGGGAACGCTCCTACAATGAGCAGTTCTTC | CSASRGPGTSGRERSYNEQFF
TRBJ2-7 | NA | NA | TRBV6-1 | TGTGCCAGCACCCCCGTCCCGGGGAGTTTTAGGGGGCAGTACTTC | CASTPVPGSFRGQYF
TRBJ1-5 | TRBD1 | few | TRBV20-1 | TGCAGTGCTCTACAGGGGGCAGGCAATCAGCCCCAGCATTTT | CSALQGAGNQPQHF
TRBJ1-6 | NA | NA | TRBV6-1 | TGTGCCAGCAGTCCAGCGGACAGCTTGACATCACCCCTCCACTTT | CASSPADSLTSPLHF
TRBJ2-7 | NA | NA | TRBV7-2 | TGTGCCAGCAGCCGCGAATCGAACGCCTACGAGCAGTACTTC | CASSRESNAYEQYF
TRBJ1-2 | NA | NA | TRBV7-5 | NA | CISVPEASLGRDRFRWGYTF
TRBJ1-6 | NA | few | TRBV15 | TGTGCCACCAGCAGGGAGTATAATTCACCCCTCCACTTT | CATSREYNSPLHF
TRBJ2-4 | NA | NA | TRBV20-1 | TGCAGTGCTAGCAGACCTCTAGCCAAAAACATTCAGTACTTC | CSASRPLAKNIQYF
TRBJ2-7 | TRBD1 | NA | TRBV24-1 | TGTGCCACCAGTGGGGGGACAGGGACCCCGGGGGAGCAGTACTTC | CATSGGTGTPGEQYF
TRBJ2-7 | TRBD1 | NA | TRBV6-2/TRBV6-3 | TGTGCCAGCGAGGACAGGGGGCTTCCCGAGCAGTACTTC | CASEDRGLPEQYF
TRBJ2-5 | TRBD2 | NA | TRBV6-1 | TGTGCCAGCCAGCGGGGACAAGAGACCCAGTACTTC | CASQRGQETQYF
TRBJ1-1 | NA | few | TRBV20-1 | TGCAGTGCTAGAGATTTGGGACGGGGCCTTGAAGCTTTCTTT | CSARDLGRGLEAFF
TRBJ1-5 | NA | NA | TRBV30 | TGTGCCTGGAGTCCCCGCGGGAATCAGCCCCAGCATTTT | CAWSPRGNQPQHF
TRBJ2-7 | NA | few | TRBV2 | TGTGCCAGCAGTGAACTTGTCCGTGGCTACGAGCAGTACTTC | CASSELVRGYEQYF
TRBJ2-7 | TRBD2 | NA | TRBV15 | TGTGCCACCAGCAGAGGGGGGGGGGACCTTTACTACGAGCAGTACTTC | CATSRGGGDLYYEQYF
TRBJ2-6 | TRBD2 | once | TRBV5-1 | TGCGCCAGCAACCCGGGAGGCTACTCTGGGGCCAACGTCCTGACTTTC | CASNPGGYSGANVLTF
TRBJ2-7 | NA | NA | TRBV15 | TGTGCCACCAGCAGAGATCTTAACAGGGTTCACGAGCAGTACTTC | CATSRDLNRVHEQYF
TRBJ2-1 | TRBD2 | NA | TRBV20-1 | TGCAGTGCTAGGGGTTCCGGCGGGAGAAGCAATGAGCAGTTCTTC | CSARGSGGRSNEQFF
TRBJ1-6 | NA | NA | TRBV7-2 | TGTGCCAGCAGCTTAGACGGGGGGATCAGGTCACCCCTCCACTTT | CASSLDGGIRSPLHF
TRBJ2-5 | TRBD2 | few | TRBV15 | TGTGCCACCAGCAACCCCCCGGAAGGGACTAGCGGTTTACAAGAGACCCAGTACTTC | CATSNPPEGTSGLQETQYF
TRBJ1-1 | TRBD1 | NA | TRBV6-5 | TGTGCCAGCAGTTACTCACAGGGGGCGCGCACTGAAGCTTTCTTT | CASSYSQGARTEAFF
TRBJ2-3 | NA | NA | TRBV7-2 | TGTGCCAGCAGCTTAGGTTTCGGATCAACCAGTAGTACGCAGTATTTT | CASSLGFGSTSSTQYF
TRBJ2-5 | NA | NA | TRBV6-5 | TGTGCCAGCAGTTACTATCCGAAACAAGAGACCCAGTACTTC | CASSYYPKQETQYF
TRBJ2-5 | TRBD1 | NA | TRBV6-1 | TGTGCCAGCAGTCGACAGGGTGGGCCCCCGGGAGAGACCCAGTACTTC | CASSRQGGPPGETQYF
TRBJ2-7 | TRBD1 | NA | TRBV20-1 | TGCAGTGCTAGGGATGAGACGACAGGGGGCTACGAGCAGTACTTC | CSARDETTGGYEQYF
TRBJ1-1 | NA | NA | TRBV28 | TGTGCCAGCAGTTTATTGCCAGGGATGCCCTCGGAAGCTTTCTTT | CASSLLPGMPSEAFF
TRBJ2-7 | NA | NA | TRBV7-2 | TGTGCCAGCAGCCCGCAGTGGAGGGGAATATACGAGCAGTACTTC | CASSPQWRGIYEQYF
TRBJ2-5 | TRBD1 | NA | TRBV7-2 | TGTGCCAGCAGCGCGTCAGGGGGCGAAGAGACCCAGTACTTC | CASSASGGEETQYF
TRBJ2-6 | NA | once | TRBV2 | TGTGCCAGCAGTCGGGAGCGAGGGGTAGGGGCCAACGTCCTGACTTTC | CASSRERGVGANVLTF
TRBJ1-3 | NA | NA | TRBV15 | TGTGCCACCAGCAGAGAAGGCACACGGGCCTCTGGAAACACCATATATTTT | CATSREGTRASGNTIYF
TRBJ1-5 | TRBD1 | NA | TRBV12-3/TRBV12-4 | TGTGCCAGCAGTTTGACCGCAGGGGGACAGCCCCAGCATTTT | CASSLTAGGQPQHF